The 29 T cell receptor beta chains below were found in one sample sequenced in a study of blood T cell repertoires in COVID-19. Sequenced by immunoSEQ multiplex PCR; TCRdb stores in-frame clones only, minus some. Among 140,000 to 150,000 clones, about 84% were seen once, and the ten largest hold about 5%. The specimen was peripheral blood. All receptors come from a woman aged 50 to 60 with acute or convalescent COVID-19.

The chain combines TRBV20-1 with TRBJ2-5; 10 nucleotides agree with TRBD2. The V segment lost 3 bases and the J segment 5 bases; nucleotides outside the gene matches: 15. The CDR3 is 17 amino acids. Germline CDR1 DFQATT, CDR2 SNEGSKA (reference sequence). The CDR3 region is CSASFEGTSGVSETQYF. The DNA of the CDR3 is TGCAGTGCTAGTTTTGAGGGAACTAGCGGGGTCAGTGAGACCCAGTACTTC.

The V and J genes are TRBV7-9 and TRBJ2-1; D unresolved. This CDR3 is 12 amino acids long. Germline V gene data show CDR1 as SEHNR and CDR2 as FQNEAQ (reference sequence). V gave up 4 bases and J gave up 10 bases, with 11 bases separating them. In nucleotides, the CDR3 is TGTGCCAGCAGCTCGGGTCCCGCCGAGCAGTTCTTC. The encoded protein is CASSSGPAEQFF.

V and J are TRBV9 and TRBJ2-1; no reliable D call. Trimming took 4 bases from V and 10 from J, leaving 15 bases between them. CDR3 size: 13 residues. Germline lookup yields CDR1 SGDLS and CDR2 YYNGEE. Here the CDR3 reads CASSPLRAFEQFF. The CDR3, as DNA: TGTGCCAGCAGCCCCCTACGAGCATTCGAGCAGTTCTTC.

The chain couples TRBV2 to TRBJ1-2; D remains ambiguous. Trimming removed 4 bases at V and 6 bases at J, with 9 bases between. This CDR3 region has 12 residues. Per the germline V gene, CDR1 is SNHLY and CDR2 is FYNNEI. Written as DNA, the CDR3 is TGTGCCAGCAGTGTACGGGGTGATGGCTACACCTTC. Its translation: CASSVRGDGYTF.

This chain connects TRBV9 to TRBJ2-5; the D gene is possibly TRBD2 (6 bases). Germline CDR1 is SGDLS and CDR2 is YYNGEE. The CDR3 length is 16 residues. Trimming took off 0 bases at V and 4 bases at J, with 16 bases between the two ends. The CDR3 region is CASSVAGTPSGETQYF. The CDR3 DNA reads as TGTGCCAGCAGCGTAGCCGGGACTCCCTCTGGAGAGACCCAGTACTTC.

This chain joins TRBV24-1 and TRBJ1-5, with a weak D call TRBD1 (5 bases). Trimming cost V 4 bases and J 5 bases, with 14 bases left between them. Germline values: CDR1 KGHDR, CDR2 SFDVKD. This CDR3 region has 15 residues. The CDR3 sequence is CATSDSTGRHQPQHF. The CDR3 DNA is TGTGCCACCAGTGACTCCACAGGTCGCCATCAGCCCCAGCATTTT.

As DNA, the CDR3 is TGCAGCGTTGTAACAGTCGCGAACACCGGGGAGCTGTTTTTT. It translates to CSVVTVANTGELFF. This sequence joins TRBV29-1 and TRBJ2-2, with D uncertain. Germline V gene data show CDR1 as SQVTM and CDR2 as ANQGSEA. V lost 4 bases to trimming and J lost 0 bases, with 9 bases between them. The CDR3 consists of 14 residues.

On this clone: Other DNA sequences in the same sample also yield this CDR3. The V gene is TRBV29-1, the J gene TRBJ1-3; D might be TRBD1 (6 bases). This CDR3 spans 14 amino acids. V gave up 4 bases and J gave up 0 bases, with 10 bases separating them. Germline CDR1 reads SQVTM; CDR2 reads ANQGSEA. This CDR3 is CSVVGTPSGNTIYF. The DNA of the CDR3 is TGCAGCGTTGTGGGGACACCCTCTGGAAACACCATATATTTT.

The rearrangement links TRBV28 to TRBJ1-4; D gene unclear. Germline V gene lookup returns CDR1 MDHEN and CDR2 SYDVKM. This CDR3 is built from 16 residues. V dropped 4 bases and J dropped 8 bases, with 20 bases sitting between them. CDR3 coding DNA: TGTGCCAGCAGTTCATCTAGCGGTGCTGGTCGGGAAAAACTGTTTTTT. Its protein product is CASSSSSGAGREKLFF.

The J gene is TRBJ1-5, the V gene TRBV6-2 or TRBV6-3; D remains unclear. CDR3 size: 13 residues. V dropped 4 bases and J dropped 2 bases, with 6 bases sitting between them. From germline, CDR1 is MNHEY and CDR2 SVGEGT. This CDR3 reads CASSFTGNQPQHF. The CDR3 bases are TGTGCCAGCAGTTTCACAGGCAATCAGCCCCAGCATTTT.

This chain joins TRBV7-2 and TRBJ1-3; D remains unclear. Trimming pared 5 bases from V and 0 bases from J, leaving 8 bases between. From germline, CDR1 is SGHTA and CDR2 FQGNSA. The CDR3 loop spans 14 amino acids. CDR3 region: CASSDQYSGNTIYF. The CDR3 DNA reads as TGTGCCAGCAGCGATCAGTACTCTGGAAACACCATATATTTT.

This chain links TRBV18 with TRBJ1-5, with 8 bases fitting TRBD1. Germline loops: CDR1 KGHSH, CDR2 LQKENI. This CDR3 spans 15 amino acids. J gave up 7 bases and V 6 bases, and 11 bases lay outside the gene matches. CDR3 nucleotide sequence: TGTGCCAGCTCCTCCACGACAGGGGTGAGGCAGCCCCAGCATTTT. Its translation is CASSSTTGVRQPQHF.

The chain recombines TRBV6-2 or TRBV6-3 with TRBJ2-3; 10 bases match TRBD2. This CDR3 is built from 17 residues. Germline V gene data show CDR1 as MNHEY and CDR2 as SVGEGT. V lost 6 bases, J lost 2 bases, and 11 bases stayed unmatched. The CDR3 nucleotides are TGTGCCAGCAGCCAGATCCGGACTAGCGGAGACACAGATACGCAGTATTTT. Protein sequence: CASSQIRTSGDTDTQYF.

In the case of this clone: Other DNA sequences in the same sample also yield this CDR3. In DNA, the CDR3 is TGTGCCAGCAGTTTTTCAGGTCAGCCCCAGCATTTT. Translating it yields CASSFSGQPQHF. This chain connects TRBV28 to TRBJ1-5; D call uncertain. The ends were cut back, 3 bases at V and 6 bases at J, with 6 bases in the middle. The germline gives CDR1 MDHEN, CDR2 SYDVKM. This CDR3 comprises 12 residues.

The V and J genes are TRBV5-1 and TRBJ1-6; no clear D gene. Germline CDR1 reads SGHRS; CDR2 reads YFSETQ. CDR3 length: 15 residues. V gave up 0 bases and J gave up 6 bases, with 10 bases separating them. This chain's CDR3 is CASSLGQAVNSPLHF. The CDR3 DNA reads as TGCGCCAGCAGCTTGGGGCAGGCCGTTAATTCACCCCTCCACTTT.

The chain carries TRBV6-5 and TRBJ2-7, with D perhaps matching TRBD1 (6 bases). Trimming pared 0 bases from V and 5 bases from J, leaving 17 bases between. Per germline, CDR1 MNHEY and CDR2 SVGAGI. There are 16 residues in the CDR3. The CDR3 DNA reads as TGTGCCAGCAGTTACTCAGGGGGTGGGCAGGCGGACGAGCAGTACTTC. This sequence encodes CASSYSGGGQADEQYF.

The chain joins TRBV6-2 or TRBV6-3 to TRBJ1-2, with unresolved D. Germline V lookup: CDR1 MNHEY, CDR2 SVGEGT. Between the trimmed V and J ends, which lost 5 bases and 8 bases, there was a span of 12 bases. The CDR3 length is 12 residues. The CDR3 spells CASSKAGGGYTF. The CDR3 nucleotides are TGTGCCAGCAGTAAGGCGGGTGGAGGCTACACCTTC.

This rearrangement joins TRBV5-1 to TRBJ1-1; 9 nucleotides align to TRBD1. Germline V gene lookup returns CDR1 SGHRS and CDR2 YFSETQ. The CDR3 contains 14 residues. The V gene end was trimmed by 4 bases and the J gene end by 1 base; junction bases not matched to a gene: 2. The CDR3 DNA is TGCGCCAGCAGCACGGGACAGGGGAACACTGAAGCTTTCTTT. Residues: CASSTGQGNTEAFF. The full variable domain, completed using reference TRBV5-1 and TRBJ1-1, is KAGVTQTPRYLIKTRGQQVTLSCSPISGHRSVSWYQQTPGQGLQFLFEYFSETQRNKGNFPGRFSGRQFSNSRSEMNVSTLELGDSALYLCASSTGQGNTEAFFGQGTRLTVV.

DNA of the CDR3: TGTGCCAGCATCCTCCGGGACAGTTTGGTCGAGCAGTACTTC. Amino acid sequence: CASILRDSLVEQYF. V usage is TRBV6-5 and J usage is TRBJ2-7; 7 nucleotides line up with TRBD1. The length of the CDR3 is 14 residues. The V and J ends lost 7 bases and 6 bases, in that order; junction bases with no gene match: 12. Germline CDR1 is MNHEY and CDR2 is SVGAGI.

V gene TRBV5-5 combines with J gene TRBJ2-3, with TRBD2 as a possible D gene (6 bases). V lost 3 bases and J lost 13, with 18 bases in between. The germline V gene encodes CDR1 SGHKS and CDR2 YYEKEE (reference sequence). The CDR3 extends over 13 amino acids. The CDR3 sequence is CASSSLEGSSEYF. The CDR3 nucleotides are TGTGCCAGCAGCTCCTTGGAGGGATCCTCTGAGTATTTT.

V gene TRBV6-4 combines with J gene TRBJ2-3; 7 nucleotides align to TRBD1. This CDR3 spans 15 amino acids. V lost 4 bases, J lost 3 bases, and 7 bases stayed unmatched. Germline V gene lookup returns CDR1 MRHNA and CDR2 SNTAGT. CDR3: CASSVGTERTDTQYF. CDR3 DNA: TGTGCCAGCAGTGTGGGGACAGAGAGGACAGATACGCAGTATTTT.

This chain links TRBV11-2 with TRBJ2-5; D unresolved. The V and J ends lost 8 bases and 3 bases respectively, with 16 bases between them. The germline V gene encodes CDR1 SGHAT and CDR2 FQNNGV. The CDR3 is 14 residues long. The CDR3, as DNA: TGTGCCAGCTCACCTTCGAGCAGGAAAGAGACCCAGTACTTC. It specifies CASSPSSRKETQYF.

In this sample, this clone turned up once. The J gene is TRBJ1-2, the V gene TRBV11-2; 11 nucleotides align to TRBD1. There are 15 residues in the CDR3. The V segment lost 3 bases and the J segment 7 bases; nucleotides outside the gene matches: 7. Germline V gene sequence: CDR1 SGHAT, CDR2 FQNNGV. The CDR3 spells CASSLDRGPTVGYTF. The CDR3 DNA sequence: TGTGCCAGCAGCTTGGACAGGGGGCCAACAGTTGGCTACACCTTC.

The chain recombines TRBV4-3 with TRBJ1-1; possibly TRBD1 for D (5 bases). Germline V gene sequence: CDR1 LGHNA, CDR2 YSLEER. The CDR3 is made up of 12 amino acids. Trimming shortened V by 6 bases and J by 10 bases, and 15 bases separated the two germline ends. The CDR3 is CASSPTGEGAFF. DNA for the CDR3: TGCGCCAGCAGTCCGACGGGGGAAGGAGCTTTCTTT.

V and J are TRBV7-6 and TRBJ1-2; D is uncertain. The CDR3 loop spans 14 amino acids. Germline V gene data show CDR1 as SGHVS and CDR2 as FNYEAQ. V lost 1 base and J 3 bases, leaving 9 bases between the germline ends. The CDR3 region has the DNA TGTGCCAGCAGCTTAGAAGCGTGGGACTATGGCTACACCTTC. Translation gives CASSLEAWDYGYTF. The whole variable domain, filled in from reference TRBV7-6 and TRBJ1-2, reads GAGVSQSPRYKVTKRGQDVALRCDPISGHVSLYWYRQALGQGPEFLTYFNYEAQQDKSGLPNDRFSAERPEGSISTLTIQRTEQRDSAMYRCASSLEAWDYGYTFGSGTRLTVV.

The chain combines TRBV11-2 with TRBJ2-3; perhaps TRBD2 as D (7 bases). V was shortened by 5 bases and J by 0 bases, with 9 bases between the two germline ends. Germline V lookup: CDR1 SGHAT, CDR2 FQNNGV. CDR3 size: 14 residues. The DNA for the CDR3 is TGTGCCAGCAGCACGGGGGGCAGCACAGATACGCAGTATTTT. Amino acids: CASSTGGSTDTQYF.

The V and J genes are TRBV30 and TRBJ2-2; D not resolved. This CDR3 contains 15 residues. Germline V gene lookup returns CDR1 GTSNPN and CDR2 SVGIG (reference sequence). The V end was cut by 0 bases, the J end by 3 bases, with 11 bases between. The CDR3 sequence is CAWSVARLYTGELFF. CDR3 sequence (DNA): TGTGCCTGGAGTGTAGCTAGGCTGTACACCGGGGAGCTGTTTTTT.

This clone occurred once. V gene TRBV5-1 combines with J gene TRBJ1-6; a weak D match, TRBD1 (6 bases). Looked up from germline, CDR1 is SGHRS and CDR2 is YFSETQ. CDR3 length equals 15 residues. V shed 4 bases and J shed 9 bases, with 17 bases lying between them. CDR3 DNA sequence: TGCGCCAGCAGCCCGCCGGCAGGGGACGGTTCACCCCTCCACTTT. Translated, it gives CASSPPAGDGSPLHF.

CDR3 region: CASSYSTILGSRNEQFF. CDR3 nucleotide sequence: TGTGCCAGCAGTTACTCGACGATTCTAGGCAGCCGCAATGAGCAGTTCTTC. The chain combines TRBV6-2 or TRBV6-3 with TRBJ2-1; D gene ambiguous. V was shortened by 0 bases and J by 6 bases, with 18 bases between the two germline ends. Per germline, CDR1 MNHEY and CDR2 SVGEGT. There are 17 residues in the CDR3.